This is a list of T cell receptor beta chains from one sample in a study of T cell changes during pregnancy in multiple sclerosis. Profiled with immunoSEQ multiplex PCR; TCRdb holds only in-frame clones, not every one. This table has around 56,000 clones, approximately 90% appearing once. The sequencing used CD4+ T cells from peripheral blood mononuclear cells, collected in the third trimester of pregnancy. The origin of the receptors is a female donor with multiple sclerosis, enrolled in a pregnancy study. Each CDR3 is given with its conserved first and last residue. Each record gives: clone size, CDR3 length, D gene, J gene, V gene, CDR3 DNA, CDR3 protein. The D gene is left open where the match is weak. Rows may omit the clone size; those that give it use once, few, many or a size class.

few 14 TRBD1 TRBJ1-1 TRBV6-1 TGTGCCGGGGGACAGGCGCTGATGAACACTGAAGCTTTCTTT CAGGQALMNTEAFF
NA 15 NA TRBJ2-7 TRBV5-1 TGCGCCAGCAGCCTCCTCTCAGGTCTCTCCTACGAGCAGTACTTC CASSLLSGLSYEQYF
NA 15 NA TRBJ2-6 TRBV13 TGTGCCAGCAGCTTAGCAGGGGCTGGGGCCAACGTCCTGACTTTC CASSLAGAGANVLTF
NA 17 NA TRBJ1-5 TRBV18 TGTGCCAGCTCACCATCTATCGCGGGTTTGAGCAATCAGCCCCAGCATTTT CASSPSIAGLSNQPQHF
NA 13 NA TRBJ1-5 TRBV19 TGTGCCAGTACCGACAGTCTTTACCAGCCCCAGCATTTT CASTDSLYQPQHF
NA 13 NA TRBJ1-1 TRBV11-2 TGTGCCAGCAGCGAGAGAGTTGAGGCTGAAGCTTTCTTT CASSERVEAEAFF
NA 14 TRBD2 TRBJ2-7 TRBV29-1 TGCAGCGGGACGCGCACTAGCGGGGTCTACGAGCAGTACTTC CSGTRTSGVYEQYF
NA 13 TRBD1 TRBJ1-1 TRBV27 TGTGCCAGCAGGGGACAGGTGAACACTGAAGCTTTCTTT CASRGQVNTEAFF
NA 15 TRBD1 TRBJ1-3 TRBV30 TGTGCCTGGAGTCGGGACAGCTTCTCTGGAAACACCATATATTTT CAWSRDSFSGNTIYF
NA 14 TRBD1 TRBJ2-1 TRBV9 TGTGCCAGCGGACCGGGACAGCGAGACAATGAGCAGTTCTTC CASGPGQRDNEQFF
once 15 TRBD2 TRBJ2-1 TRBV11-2 TGTGCCAGCAGCTTACTTCTAGCGGACCACAATGAGCAGTTCTTC CASSLLLADHNEQFF
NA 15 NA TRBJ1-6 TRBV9 TGTGCCAGCAGCGCGCAGGGATCCTATAATTCACCCCTCCACTTT CASSAQGSYNSPLHF
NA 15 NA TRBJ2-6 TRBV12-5 TGTGCTAGTGGTTTCCCACTCTCTGGGGCCAACGTCCTGACTTTC CASGFPLSGANVLTF
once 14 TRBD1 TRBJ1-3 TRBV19 TGTGCCAGTAGGCCGGGACAGGGAGGGAACACCATATATTTT CASRPGQGGNTIYF
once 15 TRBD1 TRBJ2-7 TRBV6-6 TGTGCCAGCAGTCCTCCGGGGACAGGGGCCTACGAGCAGTACTTC CASSPPGTGAYEQYF
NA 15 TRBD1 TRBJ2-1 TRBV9 TGTGCCAGCAGCGTAGGACAGGGGGCAGGTGATGAGCAGTTCTTC CASSVGQGAGDEQFF
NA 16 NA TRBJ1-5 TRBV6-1 TGTGCCAGCAGTGAAGTCCCCCGTGCAGGGAATCAGCCCCAGCATTTT CASSEVPRAGNQPQHF
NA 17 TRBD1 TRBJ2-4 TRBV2 TGTGCCAGCAAGACAGGGGGCTTGAATGTGGCCAAAAACATTCAGTACTTC CASKTGGLNVAKNIQYF
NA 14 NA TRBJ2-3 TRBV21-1 TGTGCCAGCAGCCCTAGACTAGGGCCAGATACGCAGTATTTT CASSPRLGPDTQYF
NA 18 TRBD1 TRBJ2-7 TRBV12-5 TGTGCTAGTGGTTTAAGGAGGGTAGGGGACAGGGGATCCTACGAGCAGTACTTC CASGLRRVGDRGSYEQYF
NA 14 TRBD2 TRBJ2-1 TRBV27 TGTGCCAGCAGTTACTTAGCGGGAGTCGGCGAGCAGTTCTTC CASSYLAGVGEQFF
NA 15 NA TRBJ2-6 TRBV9 TGTGCCAGCAGCGTTTCAGGGGCGGGGGCCAACGTCCTGACTTTC CASSVSGAGANVLTF
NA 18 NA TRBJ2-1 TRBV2 TGTGCCAGCAGACTCAAGATGCTAGGGCCGGGGGACTACAATGAGCAGTTCTTC CASRLKMLGPGDYNEQFF
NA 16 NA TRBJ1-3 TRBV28 TGTGCCAGTCGAGAACGGGGGGACTACTCTGGAAACACCATATATTTT CASRERGDYSGNTIYF
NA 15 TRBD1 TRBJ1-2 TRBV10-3 TGTGCCATCAGACAGCAAGGACAGGGGAAAAATGGCTACACCTTC CAIRQQGQGKNGYTF
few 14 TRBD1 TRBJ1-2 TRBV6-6 TGTGCCAGCAGCCAACCAGGGGGCGCTGACGGCTACACCTTC CASSQPGGADGYTF
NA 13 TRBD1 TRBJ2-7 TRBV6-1 TGTGCCAGCAACCCGGGACAGGGTTACGAGCAGTACTTC CASNPGQGYEQYF
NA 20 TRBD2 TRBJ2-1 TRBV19 TGTGCCAGTAGAAAATCTCAGGGACTAGCGGGAGACGTTGGTTACAATGAGCAGTTCTTC CASRKSQGLAGDVGYNEQFF
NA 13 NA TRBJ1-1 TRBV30 TGTGCCTGGAAATTCAGGGTCGACACTGAAGCTTTCTTT CAWKFRVDTEAFF
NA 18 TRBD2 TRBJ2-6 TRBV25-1 TGTGCCAGCCCCGGGGGGGGACAATTGAGTTCTGGGGCCAACGTCCTGACTTTC CASPGGGQLSSGANVLTF
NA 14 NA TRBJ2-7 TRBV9 TGTGCCAGCAGCGTAGACGGCAGGGCGTACGAGCAGTACTTC CASSVDGRAYEQYF
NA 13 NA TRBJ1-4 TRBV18 TGTGCCAGCTCACCACCGACTGGTGAAAAACTGTTTTTT CASSPPTGEKLFF
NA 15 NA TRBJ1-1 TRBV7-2 TGTGCCAGCAGCTTAGTAGCAGCGATGAACACTGAAGCTTTCTTT CASSLVAAMNTEAFF
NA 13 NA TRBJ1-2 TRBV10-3 TGTGCCATCAGTGAGGAAGCCGTTGGTGGCTACACCTTC CAISEEAVGGYTF
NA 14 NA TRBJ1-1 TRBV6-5 TGTGCCAGCGCACCCCTACTTGGGAACACTGAAGCTTTCTTT CASAPLLGNTEAFF
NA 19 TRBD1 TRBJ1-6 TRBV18 TGTGCCAGCTCACCCGTCCATGCGGCAGGGGGCCAAAATAATTCACCCCTCCACTTT CASSPVHAAGGQNNSPLHF
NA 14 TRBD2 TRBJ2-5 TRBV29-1 TGCAGCGTAGGACTAGCGGGAGGGCAGGAGACCCAGTACTTC CSVGLAGGQETQYF
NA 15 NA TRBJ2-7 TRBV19 TGTGCCAGTAGTAATCCCCGGGGGGCCGCCTACGAGCAGTACTTC CASSNPRGAAYEQYF
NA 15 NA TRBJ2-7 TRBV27 TGTGCCAGCAGCCCGGACAGAGCTAACTCCTACGAGCAGTACTTC CASSPDRANSYEQYF
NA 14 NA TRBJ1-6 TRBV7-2 TGTGCCAGCAGCTTGCAGGGCGGTAATTCACCCCTCCACTTT CASSLQGGNSPLHF
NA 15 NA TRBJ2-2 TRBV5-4 TGTGCCAGCAGCTTTGACAGTATTAACACCGGGGAGCTGTTTTTT CASSFDSINTGELFF
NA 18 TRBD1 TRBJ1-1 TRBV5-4 TGTGCCAGCAGCTTGGCCAGGGGACAGGGGGAGATGAACACTGAAGCTTTCTTT CASSLARGQGEMNTEAFF
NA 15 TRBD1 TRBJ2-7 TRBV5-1 TGCGCCAGCAGCGACAGGGGGGATAGCTCCTACGAGCAGTACTTC CASSDRGDSSYEQYF
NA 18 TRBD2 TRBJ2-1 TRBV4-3 TGCGCCAGCAGCCAAGAGATTAGCGGGGGGGTTCTTTACAATGAGCAGTTCTTC CASSQEISGGVLYNEQFF
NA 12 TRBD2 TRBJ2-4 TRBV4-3 TGCGCCAGCAGCCAAGATGGGGGGGTTCAGTACTTC CASSQDGGVQYF
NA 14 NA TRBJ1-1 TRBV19 TGTGCCAGTAGGATACAGGGAAGGGGCACTGAAGCTTTCTTT CASRIQGRGTEAFF
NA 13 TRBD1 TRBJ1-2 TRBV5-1 TGCGCCAGCAGCTTGGGGACAGGGCACGGCTACACCTTC CASSLGTGHGYTF
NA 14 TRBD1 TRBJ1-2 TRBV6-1 TGTGCCAGTTCCGAGGGGGCGGGTGGCTATGGCTACACCTTC CASSEGAGGYGYTF
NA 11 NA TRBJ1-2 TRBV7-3 TGTGCCAGCAGCTCTTCCTATGGCTACACCTTC CASSSSYGYTF
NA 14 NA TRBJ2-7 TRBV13 TGTGCCAGCAGCTTTGCAGGGAACAAGCACGAGCAGTACTTC CASSFAGNKHEQYF
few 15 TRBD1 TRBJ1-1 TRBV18 TGTGCCAGCTCACCTAAGACAGGGGTAGGCACTGAAGCTTTCTTT CASSPKTGVGTEAFF